This TCR beta chain was sequenced during a study of T-cell reconstitution after alpha-beta-depleted transplantation in children. CDR3 length equals 14 residues. From germline, CDR1 is MGHDK and CDR2 SYGVNS. Deletions cut 8 bases from V and 5 bases from J, with 13 bases between. TCRbeta library construction was performed incorporating unique molecular identifiers. MiXCR was run by TCRdb on the PCR reads, yielding one entry per CDR3 protein. The sample records 200,000 to 300,000 distinct CDR3 sequences, roughly 25% being singletons. There are a few counts of this clonotype. This receptor was obtained from a female patient aged 2-10 years who had a stem cell transplant for congenital amegakaryocytic thrombocytopenia, so the T cells may come from the graft donor. The chain has TRBV25-1 and TRBJ1-6; tentative D call: TRBD1 (5 bases). Material: PBMCs, mostly from graft donor cells, obtained 360 days after TCRalphabeta/CD19-depleted stem cell transplant. Written as DNA, the CDR3 is TGTGCCAGCCGCCGGACGGGACATAATTCACCCCTCCACTTT. Translated: CASRRTGHNSPLHF.